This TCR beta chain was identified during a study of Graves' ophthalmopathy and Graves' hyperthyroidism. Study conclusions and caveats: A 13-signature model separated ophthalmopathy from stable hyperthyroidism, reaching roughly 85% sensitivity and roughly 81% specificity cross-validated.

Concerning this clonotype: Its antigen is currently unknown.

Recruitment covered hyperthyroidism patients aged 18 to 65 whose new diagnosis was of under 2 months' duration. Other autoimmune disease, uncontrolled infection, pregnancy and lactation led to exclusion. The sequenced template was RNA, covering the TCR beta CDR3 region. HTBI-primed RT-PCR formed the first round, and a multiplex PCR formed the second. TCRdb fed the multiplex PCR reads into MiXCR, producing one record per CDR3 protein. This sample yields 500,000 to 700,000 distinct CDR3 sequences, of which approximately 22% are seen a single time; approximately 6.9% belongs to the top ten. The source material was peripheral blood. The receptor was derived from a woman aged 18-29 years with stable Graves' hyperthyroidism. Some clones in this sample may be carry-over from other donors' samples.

CDR3 region: CASGPSGGSSYEQYF. The CDR3 region has the DNA TGTGCCAGCGGCCCCTCGGGGGGAAGCTCCTACGAGCAGTACTTC. The chain combines TRBV9 with TRBJ2-7; 7 positions match TRBD2. The CDR3 spans 15 residues. CDR1 and CDR2 (germline): SGDLS, YYNGEE. With V trimmed by 7 bases and J by 0 bases, 10 bases remained unmatched.